A single sample is the source of the 6 T cell receptor beta chains below, sequenced in a study of OX40 agonist ivuxolimab in advanced cancers. The repertoire was sequenced with immunoSEQ multiplex PCR; TCRdb's copy has only in-frame clones and lacks some. This table holds more than 80,000 clones, approximately 91% found once. The source material was CD4+ or CD8+ T cells sorted from blood, sampled in a trial of the OX40 agonist ivuxolimab. These receptors were collected from an adult with an advanced solid tumor such as melanoma, head and neck, liver or kidney cancer.

There are a few counts of this clone. The chain joins TRBV2 to TRBJ2-1; a possible D gene is TRBD1 (5 bases). CDR1 is SNHLY, CDR2 FYNNEI, per germline. This CDR3 comprises 13 residues. Trimming cost V 8 bases and J 2 bases, with 10 bases left between them. CDR3: CASSRTTYNEQFF. CDR3 sequence (DNA): TGTGCCAGCTCCCGGACAACCTACAATGAGCAGTTCTTC.

CDR3 sequence (DNA): TGTGCCAGCAGTAGTCCAGGGTCTCCTTACGAGCAGTACTTC. Its protein product is CASSSPGSPYEQYF. This sequence joins TRBV28 and TRBJ2-5; TRBD1 might be the D (5 bases). The end of the DNA fits TRBJ2-7 better, so the J call may be wrong. CDR1 MDHEN and CDR2 SYDVKM come from the germline V gene. The CDR3 has 14 amino acids.

The chain uses TRBV11-2 and TRBJ2-2; D not resolved. The CDR3 loop spans 13 amino acids. V was clipped by 5 bases and J by 8 bases, with 12 bases between them. The V gene's germline CDR1 is SGHAT and CDR2 FQNNGV. The CDR3 nucleotides are TGTGCCAGCAGCCCCGACGTGCGTGGGGAGCTGTTTTTT. Residues: CASSPDVRGELFF.

The chain combines TRBV9 with TRBJ2-1; TRBD2 matches at 11 bases. The V gene end was trimmed by 2 bases and the J gene end by 3 bases; junction bases not matched to a gene: 4. Looked up from germline, CDR1 is SGDLS and CDR2 is YYNGEE. This CDR3 is 16 amino acids long. The CDR3 reads CASSVRGLAVYNEQFF. CDR3 nucleotides: TGTGCCAGCAGCGTTAGGGGACTAGCGGTCTACAATGAGCAGTTCTTC.

CDR3 amino acids: CASSHRQGNTGELFF. The CDR3 DNA follows: TGTGCCAGCAGCCACCGACAGGGAAACACCGGGGAGCTGTTTTTT. The V call is TRBV6-5, the J call TRBJ2-2, with 7 bases identical to TRBD1. The length of the CDR3 is 15 residues. Germline V gene lookup returns CDR1 MNHEY and CDR2 SVGAGI. V dropped 6 bases and J dropped 2; count of bases not matched to a gene: 6.

The chain recombines TRBV29-1 with TRBJ2-3; a possible D gene is TRBD2 (5 bases). Looked up from germline, CDR1 is SQVTM and CDR2 is ANQGSEA. With 6 bases removed from V and 4 bases from J, the gap between germline ends came to 14 bases. This CDR3 is 13 amino acids long. CDR3: CSVEVGLADTQYF. The CDR3 nucleotides are TGCAGCGTGGAGGTCGGCTTGGCAGATACGCAGTATTTT.